This entry lists 5 T cell receptor beta chains sequenced from one sample in a study of T cells in Graves' hyperthyroidism and ophthalmopathy. Amplification of TCR beta CDR3 regions was performed using RNA transcripts as template. HTBI primers were employed in a first-round RT-PCR of the TCR CDR3. Each CDR3 protein gets one entry after TCRdb re-called the multiplex PCR reads with MiXCR. Among roughly 570,000 distinct CDR3 sequences listed, less than 20% were seen once. Sequenced sample: blood. The receptors stem from a young woman with Graves' hyperthyroidism.

This rearrangement joins TRBV7-6 to TRBJ2-4, with 7 nucleotides matching TRBD2. The trim removed 4 bases at V and 8 bases at J, leaving 17 bases unmatched. Germline V CDR1 and CDR2: SGHVS, FNYEAQ. This CDR3 region has 17 residues. For the CDR3, the DNA is TGTGCCAGCAGCTCCGTGTATGGCGGGAGTGGTGTGGACATTCAGTACTTC. Translated, it gives CASSSVYGGSGVDIQYF.

This clonotype was detected ten times or more. The CDR3 nucleotides are TGTGCCAGCTCACCACCCCTAGCGGGAACATATGAGCAGTTCTTC. Its protein is CASSPPLAGTYEQFF. The chain combines TRBV18 with TRBJ2-1, with 9 bases identical to TRBD2. Germline V gene lookup returns CDR1 KGHSH and CDR2 LQKENI. V shed 0 bases, J shed 8 bases, and the junction held 5 bases outside the gene matches. The CDR3 is 15 residues long. The entire variable domain, with the rest obtained from reference TRBV18 and TRBJ2-1, is as follows: NAGVMQNPRHLVRRRGQEARLRCSPMKGHSHVYWYRQLPEEGLKFMVYLQKENIIDESGMPKERFSAEFPKEGPSILRIQQVVRGDSAAYFCASSPPLAGTYEQFFGPGTRLTVL.

This clonotype was counted ten times or more. The gene calls are TRBV2 and TRBJ2-1; TRBD2 agrees at 11 bases. The CDR3 runs 15 residues. V gave up 5 bases and J gave up 6 bases; unmatched junction bases: 6. CDR1 is SNHLY, CDR2 FYNNEI, per germline. CDR3: CASSPRTSGPNEQFF. The DNA of the CDR3 is TGTGCCAGCAGTCCCCGGACTAGCGGGCCCAATGAGCAGTTCTTC.

This clonotype was counted between two and nine times. The J gene is TRBJ1-5, the V gene TRBV5-5, with D possibly being TRBD1 (6 bases). Trimming took off 2 bases at V and 8 bases at J, with 14 bases between the two ends. Germline CDR1 is SGHKS and CDR2 is YYEKEE (reference sequence). This CDR3 comprises 14 residues. The CDR3 nucleotides are TGTGCCAGCAGCTTAAGGGGGGGCGTAGAGCCCCAGCATTTT. Encoded protein: CASSLRGGVEPQHF.

This clonotype has at least ten counts. The chain recombines TRBV7-3 with TRBJ1-6; D gene ambiguous. The V and J ends lost 1 base and 5 bases respectively, with 3 bases between them. Germline CDR1 SGHTA, CDR2 FQGTGA. CDR3 length equals 13 residues. As DNA, the CDR3 is TGTGCCAGCAGCTTAATGGATAATTCACCCCTCCACTTT. Amino acid sequence: CASSLMDNSPLHF.